A single sample gave rise to the 14 T cell receptor beta chains below, sequenced in a study of blood T cell repertoires in COVID-19. The assay was immunoSEQ multiplex PCR, and TCRdb's table has in-frame clones only and misses some. The profile shows about 150,000 clones, 75% to 80% of them singletons. The specimen was peripheral blood. These receptors came from a man at least 80 years old with acute or convalescent COVID-19.

Regarding this clone: The junction and the germline gene differ at one end; a read error may be behind it. The genes are TRBV19 and TRBJ2-5; possible D gene TRBD2, 5 bases. Germline lookup yields CDR1 LNHDA and CDR2 SQIVND (reference sequence). The CDR3 is 18 residues long. The CDR3 coding sequence is TGTGCCAGTAGCGTGAGGGCCTTCGCAGGAAAAATAGAGAATGAGCAGGACTTC. Amino acids: CASSVRAFAGKIENEQDF.

The genes are TRBV6-5 and TRBJ1-1; 9 bases map to TRBD1. Germline V gene lookup returns CDR1 MNHEY and CDR2 SVGAGI. The CDR3 consists of 14 residues. The trim removed 6 bases at V and 5 bases at J, leaving 7 bases unmatched. Written as DNA, the CDR3 is TGTGCCAGCAGACTTACAGGGGGCCGGACTGAAGCTTTCTTT. Translated: CASRLTGGRTEAFF.

The chain recombines TRBV6-1 with TRBJ1-4; D possibly corresponds to TRBD1 (6 bases). Germline CDR1 reads MNHNS; CDR2 reads SASEGT. The V gene lost 3 bases and the J gene lost 8 bases, with 22 bases spanning the gap. The CDR3 is made up of 17 amino acids. CDR3 in amino acids: CASSDLGFTGNREKLFF. The CDR3 coding sequence is TGTGCCAGCAGTGATTTGGGATTCACAGGGAATCGGGAAAAACTGTTTTTT.

This chain links TRBV19 with TRBJ1-1; 7 nucleotides line up with TRBD1. The germline CDR1 and CDR2 sequences are LNHDA and SQIVND (reference sequence). The CDR3 length is 16 residues. The junction had 9 bases not matched to a gene; V was cut back by 5 bases and J by 0 bases. CDR3 loop: CASSPTPGTVNTEAFF. CDR3 DNA sequence: TGTGCCAGTAGTCCTACTCCCGGGACAGTGAACACTGAAGCTTTCTTT.

The chain has TRBV20-1 and TRBJ2-3; 7 positions agree with TRBD2. The germline V gene has CDR1 DFQATT and CDR2 SNEGSKA (reference sequence). V was pared by 4 bases and J by 7 bases, with 2 bases of the junction left unmatched. This CDR3 comprises 11 residues. The CDR3 protein is CSATTSNTQYF. The CDR3 DNA reads TGCAGTGCTACGACTAGCAATACGCAGTATTTT.

The V gene is TRBV19, the J gene TRBJ2-6; possible D gene TRBD1, 5 bases. The CDR3 extends over 13 amino acids. The ends were cut back, 5 bases at V and 5 bases at J, with 7 bases in the middle. Germline V CDR1 and CDR2: LNHDA, SQIVND (reference sequence). CDR3 loop: CASSGARANVLTF. CDR3 DNA: TGTGCCAGTAGTGGGGCGCGGGCCAACGTCCTGACTTTC.

The V gene is TRBV28, the J gene TRBJ1-4, with 7 bases identical to TRBD1. Per germline, CDR1 MDHEN and CDR2 SYDVKM. The V gene end was trimmed by 5 bases and the J gene end by 7 bases; junction bases not matched to a gene: 7. This CDR3 contains 14 residues. CDR3 sequence: CASSDRDRGEKLFF. CDR3 sequence (DNA): TGTGCCAGCAGTGACCGGGACAGAGGTGAAAAACTGTTTTTT.

The chain is built from TRBV30 and TRBJ1-1; D is ambiguous. Trimming took off 3 bases at V and 6 bases at J, with 14 bases between the two ends. The CDR3 loop spans 13 amino acids. Per the germline V gene, CDR1 is GTSNPN and CDR2 is SVGIG (reference sequence). CDR3: CAWSNGWSAEAFF. The CDR3 coding sequence is TGTGCCTGGAGCAACGGGTGGTCGGCTGAAGCTTTCTTT.

V is TRBV19 and J is TRBJ2-5, with a weak D call TRBD1 (10 bases). Trimming removed 7 bases at V and 5 bases at J, with 20 bases between. The CDR3 runs 15 residues. Germline CDR1 and CDR2: LNHDA and SQIVND (reference sequence). CDR3 in DNA: TGTGCCAGTACCCTAGCGGGACAGGGGTTGGAGACCCAGTACTTC. Translated, it gives CASTLAGQGLETQYF.

V and J are TRBV15 and TRBJ1-4, with 9 bases identical to TRBD1. Germline V gene data show CDR1 as LNHNV and CDR2 as YYDKDF (reference sequence). The CDR3 has 16 amino acids. The V and J ends lost 1 base and 8 bases, in that order; junction bases with no gene match: 8. The CDR3 protein is CATSRVEGQGREKLFF. Here the CDR3 DNA reads TGTGCCACCAGCAGAGTGGAGGGACAGGGAAGAGAAAAACTGTTTTTT.

This clone appeared a few times. V usage is TRBV14 and J usage is TRBJ1-1, with D perhaps matching TRBD1 (6 bases). CDR3 length equals 20 residues. CDR1 is SGHDN and CDR2 is FVKESK in the germline V gene. The V and J ends lost 4 bases and 0 bases respectively, with 27 bases between them. CDR3 region: CASSRNPAGAGFQVNTEAFF. The CDR3 DNA reads TGTGCCAGCAGCCGAAATCCGGCGGGGGCTGGTTTCCAAGTGAACACTGAAGCTTTCTTT. The whole variable domain, remainder taken from reference TRBV14 and TRBJ1-1, is EAGVTQFPSHSVIEKGQTVTLRCDPISGHDNLYWYRRVMGKEIKFLLHFVKESKQDESGMPNNRFLAERTGGTYSTLKVQPAELEDSGVYFCASSRNPAGAGFQVNTEAFFGQGTRLTVV.

This clone was picked up a small number of times. The chain links TRBV6-5 to TRBJ2-7, with 7 bases identical to TRBD1. This CDR3 region has 13 residues. Germline-derived CDR1 and CDR2 are MNHEY and SVGAGI. Germline trimming cut 6 bases from V and 2 bases from J; bases unmatched to any gene: 4. The DNA for the CDR3 is TGTGCCAGCAGACCGGGACAGACCTACGAGCAGTACGTC. Amino acids: CASRPGQTYEQYV.

The chain has TRBV18 and TRBJ1-3, with TRBD1 matching 8 bases. Trimming took 3 bases from V and 4 from J; bases not matched to a gene: 8. Germline CDR1 and CDR2: KGHSH and LQKENI. CDR3 length: 16 residues. This chain's CDR3 is CASSPRGTGHGNTIYF. CDR3 sequence (DNA): TGTGCCAGCTCACCCAGAGGGACAGGTCACGGAAACACCATATATTTT.

This clone was seen only once. V usage is TRBV11-2 and J usage is TRBJ1-1, with 9 bases matching TRBD1. The V and J ends lost 5 bases and 5 bases, in that order; junction bases with no gene match: 9. The CDR3 loop spans 15 amino acids. CDR1 is SGHAT and CDR2 is FQNNGV in the germline V gene. CDR3 nucleotide sequence: TGTGCCAGCAGCCCCCCTGGGACAGGGCTGACTGAAGCTTTCTTT. This encodes CASSPPGTGLTEAFF.